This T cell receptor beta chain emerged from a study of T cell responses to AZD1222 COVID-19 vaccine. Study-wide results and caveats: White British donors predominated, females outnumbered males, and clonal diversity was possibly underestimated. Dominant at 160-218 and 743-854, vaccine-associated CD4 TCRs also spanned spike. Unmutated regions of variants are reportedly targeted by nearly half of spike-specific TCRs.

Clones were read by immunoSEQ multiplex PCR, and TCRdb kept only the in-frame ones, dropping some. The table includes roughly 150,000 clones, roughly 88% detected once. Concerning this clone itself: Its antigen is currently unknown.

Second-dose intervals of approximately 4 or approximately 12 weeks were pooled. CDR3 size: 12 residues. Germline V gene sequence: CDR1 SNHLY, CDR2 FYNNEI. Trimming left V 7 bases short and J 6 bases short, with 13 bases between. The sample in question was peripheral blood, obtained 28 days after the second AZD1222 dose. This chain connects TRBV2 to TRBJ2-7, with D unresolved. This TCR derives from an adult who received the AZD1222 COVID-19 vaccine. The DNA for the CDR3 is TGTGCCAGCAAGAAGGGCCAAGGCGAGCAGTACTTC. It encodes CASKKGQGEQYF.